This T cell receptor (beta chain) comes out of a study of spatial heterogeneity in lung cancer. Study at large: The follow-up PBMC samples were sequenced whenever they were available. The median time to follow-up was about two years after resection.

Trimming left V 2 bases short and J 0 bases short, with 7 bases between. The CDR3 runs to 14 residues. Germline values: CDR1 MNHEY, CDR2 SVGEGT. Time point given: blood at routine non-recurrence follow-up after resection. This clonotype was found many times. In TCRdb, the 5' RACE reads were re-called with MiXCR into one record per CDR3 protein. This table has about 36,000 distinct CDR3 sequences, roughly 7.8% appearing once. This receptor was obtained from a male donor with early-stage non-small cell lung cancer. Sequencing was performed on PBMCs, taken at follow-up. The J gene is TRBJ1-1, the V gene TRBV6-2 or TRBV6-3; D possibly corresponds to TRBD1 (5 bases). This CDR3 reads CASSYGGMNTEAFF. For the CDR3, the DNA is TGTGCCAGCAGTTACGGGGGAATGAACACTGAAGCTTTCTTT.